This TCR beta chain stems from a study of blood T cell repertoires in COVID-19 (TCRdb year 2020). In terms of the full investigation: Samples from collaborators originated in the United States, Italy and Spain and spanned both the acute and convalescent phases of COVID-19. The material from the prospective study consisted of cDNA or gDNA derived from T cells, B-cell-depleted T cells, or PBMCs. HLA class I and class II types, where available, came from metadata supplied by the sample provider rather than from assay-based typing. Sample metadata almost always included a de-identified subject ID, COVID-19 status, age in years and sex. Samples were obtained from the ongoing ImmuneRACE study (first 160 participants) and from about 1,300 subjects provided by 6 global collaborators. Deeply sampled blood TCRbeta repertoires from subjects exposed to, actively infected with, or recovered from COVID-19 were included in the dataset. A freely available public database, intended as a resource for researchers studying the immune response to SARS-CoV-2, is where the repertoires were released. Study-wide conclusions, independent of this receptor: Clinical and demographic metadata were provided uncurated, with the amount varying by source and participant.

From the cysteine through the phenylalanine, the CDR3 covers 15 amino acids. The read is trimmed to its CDR3 DNA, 45 bases read in frame from base 1. Here V drops 3 bases and J drops 10 bases, and the junction holds 7 bases not matched to any gene. Sequences SNHLY (CDR1) and FYNNEI (CDR2) are obtained from the germline V gene. Concerning this clone itself: The clone's antigen remains unknown. There are no base qualities to consult, and no much larger clone falls within one base.

Participants in the prospective study were enrolled through a virtual design, were aged roughly 18 to 100 years, and lived in approximately 25 United States geographic areas. In the prospective study, cohorts were assigned on the basis of participant-reported clinical history obtained from a screening survey and a study questionnaire. Exposed participants had been in contact with someone with a PCR-confirmed or clinician-diagnosed COVID-19 case within 2 weeks of study entry. Each participant in the prospective study had whole blood, serum and a nasopharyngeal or oropharyngeal swab collected by mobile phlebotomists. Participants in the prospective study had the option to provide additional blood draws and questionnaires over a roughly 2-month period. Before DNA extraction, prospective study blood samples were shipped either frozen or at room temperature. The immunoSEQ Assay, a bias-controlled multiplex PCR, was used to amplify TCRbeta CDR3 regions from genomic DNA. Per the authors' processing: Nucleated cell counts per sample were estimated from amplification of reference gene primers within the assay. Sequence reads were collapsed and filtered to measure the absolute abundance of every unique TCRbeta CDR3 rearrangement. For each sample, productive Simpson clonality was calculated as the square root of Simpson's diversity index over productive rearrangements. The source is immuneACCESS, and TCRdb retained only in-frame sequences with V and J called. Part of the clones is not carried over; for the studies checked, unresolved V genes explain less than half of this, and the remainder is unexplained. V and J calls and clone size are given by that table; D and trimming were obtained from the DNA. This sample has roughly 280,000 clones in its table, and 85% to 95% of those were observed once. In total, the top ten clones hold around 2.8% of the sample.

Sequencing was done on a sample of PBMCs or T cells enriched from blood (not recorded which). This sequence originates from a middle-aged man who had been exposed to COVID-19. The chain links TRBV2 with TRBJ2-1; 12 bases in the junction line up with TRBD2. Here the CDR3 is given as CASSDRLAGVGEQFF. The nucleotide sequence is TGTGCCAGCAGTGACAGACTAGCGGGAGTCGGAGAGCAGTTCTTC.